This T cell receptor (beta chain) is drawn from a study of glioma-infiltrating T cells after dendritic cell vaccination. Produced via immunoSEQ multiplex PCR; TCRdb's table is partial and in-frame only. The table lists under 35,000 clones, 90% to 95% of them singletons. All glioblastoma patients lacked an isocitrate dehydrogenase mutation. Blood PBMC samples: pre-vaccination, two weeks post third vaccination, and at tumor progression. V lost 2 bases, J lost 4 bases, and 13 bases lay in between. The CDR3 runs to 14 residues. Germline V CDR1 and CDR2: SQVTM, ANQGSEA. Sequenced here: blood, sampled before dendritic cell vaccination. V is TRBV29-1 and J is TRBJ2-3; tentatively, D is TRBD1 (5 bases). The source is a human donor with glioblastoma. CDR3 loop: CSVEKGAGSDTQYF. The CDR3 DNA is TGCAGCGTTGAAAAAGGGGCAGGGTCAGATACGCAGTATTTT.